The clone carrying this TCR beta chain was counted at least ten times. Time point given: patch test 2, 6 weeks after DPC sensitization. As to treatment: therapeutic diphenylcyclopropenone sensitization with weekly scalp DPC. CDR1 is MNHEY, CDR2 SVGEGT, per germline. The V gene end was trimmed by 0 bases and the J gene end by 4 bases; junction bases not matched to a gene: 4. This CDR3 is built from 17 residues. The source of the sample is a study of human T cells and chemical hapten exposure. Study details: 2% DPC was applied to roughly 2 cm by roughly 2 cm of upper inner arm skin for sensitization. Patch testing was performed with 0.01% DPC on the upper back, with reading at 6 days.

One entry per CDR3 protein results from TCRdb running MiXCR on the RACE reads. The profile shows about 69,000 distinct CDR3 sequences, 10% of them singletons. Sequencing used whole blood, obtained in connection with sensitization to the hapten diphenylcyclopropenone (DPC). The receptor comes from a woman in her forties or fifties with alopecia areata. Some clones in this sample may be carry-over from other donors' samples. The chain combines TRBV6-2 or TRBV6-3 with TRBJ2-2; 11 bases agree with TRBD2. CDR3 coding DNA: TGTGCCAGCAGTTACTCGAAGGGGACTAGCGGCACCGGGGAGCTGTTTTTT. Translating it yields CASSYSKGTSGTGELFF.